This TCR beta chain was sequenced during a study of blood T cell repertoires in COVID-19. Overall study context: PBMCs, B-cell-depleted T cells, or T cells were the source of the cDNA or gDNA that made up the material.

How the authors handled the data: Amplification of reference gene primers provided the estimated nucleated cell counts. TCRdb's copy holds only in-frame clones and misses some; the assay was immunoSEQ multiplex PCR. From that table come the V and J calls and clone size; the DNA was used to work out D and trimming. The sample includes 150,000 to 200,000 clones, about 92% of them seen just once. Per germline, CDR1 MNHNS and CDR2 SASEGT. The V and J ends lost 2 bases and 14 bases, in that order; junction bases with no gene match: 10. CDR3 length: 13 residues. This clonotype originated in a man in his fifties or sixties with active or convalescent COVID-19. Input material: peripheral blood. V gene TRBV6-1 combines with J gene TRBJ2-3; 7 bases line up with TRBD2. The CDR3 sequence: CASSEQERGLPYF. CDR3 DNA: TGTGCCAGCAGTGAACAGGAGCGGGGTCTCCCGTATTTT.